This T cell receptor (beta chain) was found in a study of blood T cell repertoires in COVID-19. Overall study context: Collection of acute and convalescent COVID-19 samples took place in the United States, Italy and Spain.

The CDR3 covers 15 residues. Germline V gene sequence: CDR1 SEHNR, CDR2 FQNEAQ (reference sequence). Trimming removed 6 bases from V and 0 bases from J; junction bases left unmatched: 8. As originally analysed: Amplification from reference gene primers served as the basis for estimated nucleated cell counts. Repertoires were generated with immunoSEQ multiplex PCR, while TCRdb's copy carries only in-frame clones and drops some. V, J and clone size are those of that table, while D and trimming were read from the DNA. In the table there are approximately 310,000 clones, about 89% of which are singletons.

Sequencing input: PBMCs or T cells enriched from blood (not recorded which). The genes are TRBV7-9 and TRBJ2-7; 7 bases align to TRBD1. This clonotype originated in a man aged 55 to 70 who had recovered from COVID-19. CDR3 bases: TGTGCCAGCAGTCGCCGGGACAGCTTCTCCTACGAGCAGTACTTC. It encodes CASSRRDSFSYEQYF.